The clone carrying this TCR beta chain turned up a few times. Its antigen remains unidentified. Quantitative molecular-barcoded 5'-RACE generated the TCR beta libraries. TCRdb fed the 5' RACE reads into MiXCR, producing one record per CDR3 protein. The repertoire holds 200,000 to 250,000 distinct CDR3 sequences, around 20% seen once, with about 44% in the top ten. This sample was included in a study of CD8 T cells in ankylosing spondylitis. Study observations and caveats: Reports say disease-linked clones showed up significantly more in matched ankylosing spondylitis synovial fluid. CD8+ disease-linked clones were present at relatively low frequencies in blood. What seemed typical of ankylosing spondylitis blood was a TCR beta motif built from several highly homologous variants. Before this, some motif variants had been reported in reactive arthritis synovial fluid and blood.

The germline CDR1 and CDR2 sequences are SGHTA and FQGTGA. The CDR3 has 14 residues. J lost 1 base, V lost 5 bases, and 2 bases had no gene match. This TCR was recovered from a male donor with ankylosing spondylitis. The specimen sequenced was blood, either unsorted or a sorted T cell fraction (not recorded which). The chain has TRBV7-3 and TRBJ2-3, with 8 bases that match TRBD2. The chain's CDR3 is CASSELAGTDTQYF. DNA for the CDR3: TGTGCCAGCAGCGAACTAGCGGGCACAGATACGCAGTATTTT. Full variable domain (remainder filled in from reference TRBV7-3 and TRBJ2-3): GAGVSQTPSNKVTEKGKYVELRCDPISGHTALYWYRQSLGQGPEFLIYFQGTGAADDSGLPNDRFFAVRPEGSVSTLKIQRTERGDSAVYLCASSELAGTDTQYFGPGTRLTVL.